These 7 T cell receptor beta chains were sequenced from one sample in a study of T cell responses to AZD1222 COVID-19 vaccine (dated by TCRdb to the early 2020s). The time point tag for this specimen amounts to: about 28 days (+/-7) after the second vaccine dose. Library method: the immunoSEQ multiplex PCR assay. TCRdb holds this immuneACCESS table with in-frame rearrangements only. Some clones are missing; in checked studies, unresolved V genes explain under half, and the rest has no known cause. The sample table records some 100,000 clones; more than 75% of these occur just once. Jointly, the top ten make up more than 8.5% of the sample. Specimen: peripheral blood, collected 28 days after the second AZD1222 dose. These receptors all come from an adult who received the AZD1222 COVID-19 vaccine.

This chain uses TRBV27 with TRBJ2-7; D is possibly TRBD2 (6 bases). CDR1 and CDR2 from the germline V gene are MNHEY and SMNVEV (reference sequence). The CDR3 is made up of 13 amino acids. V lost 4 bases to trimming and J lost 5 bases, with 12 bases between them. Written as DNA, the CDR3 is TGTGCCAGCAGTTCCGGACTAAGGGACGAGCAGTACTTC. Protein: CASSSGLRDEQYF.

This clone was seen only a few times. The chain recombines TRBV7-9 with TRBJ2-1; tentatively, D is TRBD2 (5 bases). Germline V gives CDR1 SEHNR, CDR2 FQNEAQ (reference sequence). V was clipped by 2 bases and J by 8 bases, with 10 bases between them. The CDR3 length is 13 residues. In DNA, the CDR3 is TGTGCCAGCAGCTTATCCTTGCGGGATGAGCAGTTCTTC. Protein product: CASSLSLRDEQFF.

This clone was seen only once. This rearrangement joins TRBV19 to TRBJ2-5; tentatively, D is TRBD1 (5 bases). The CDR3 consists of 17 residues. V was trimmed by 5 bases and J by 5 bases, leaving 24 bases between them. The V gene's germline CDR1 is LNHDA and CDR2 SQIVND (reference sequence). The CDR3 coding sequence is TGTGCCAGTAGTTTGCAGTGGGGCGCTCGGCGGCGCGAGACCCAGTACTTC. Encoded protein: CASSLQWGARRRETQYF. Combining the CDR3 with reference TRBV19 and TRBJ2-5 gives the whole variable domain DGGITQSPKYLFRKEGQNVTLSCEQNLNHDAMYWYRQDPGQGLRLIYYSQIVNDFQKGDIAEGYSVSREKKESFPLTVTSAQKNPTAFYLCASSLQWGARRRETQYFGPGTRLLVL.

The genes are TRBV6-4 and TRBJ2-1, with 10 bases identical to TRBD2. The CDR3 runs 15 residues. Germline CDR1 is MRHNA and CDR2 is SNTAGT. After removal of 0 bases from V and 4 bases from J, the junction contained 0 bases not matched to a gene. The CDR3: CASSDSTSGYNEQFF. Here the CDR3 DNA reads TGTGCCAGCAGTGACTCGACTAGCGGGTACAATGAGCAGTTCTTC.

The chain couples TRBV6-1 to TRBJ1-1; D remains unclear. The CDR3 sequence is 15 residues long. CDR1 is MNHNS and CDR2 is SASEGT in the germline V gene. Trimming pared 3 bases from V and 4 bases from J, leaving 15 bases between. The CDR3 DNA is TGTGCCAGCAGTGACAGGTTTCTTGGCGGCACTGAAGCTTTCTTT. It codes for CASSDRFLGGTEAFF.

The chain recombines TRBV5-4 with TRBJ2-3; 8 bases are shared with TRBD2. Losses at the gene ends were 2 bases for V and 6 bases for J; bases not matched to a gene: 2. This CDR3 has 13 residues. Germline values: CDR1 SGHNT, CDR2 YYREEE (reference sequence). The CDR3 DNA follows: TGTGCCAGCAGCTTTAGCGGGGCGGATACGCAGTATTTT. Translated, it gives CASSFSGADTQYF.

This chain links TRBV28 with TRBJ2-7; weak D call: TRBD2 (7 bases). This CDR3 has 12 residues. Germline CDR1 and CDR2: MDHEN and SYDVKM. V was shortened by 8 bases and J by 2 bases, with 10 bases between the two germline ends. For the CDR3, the DNA is TGTGCCAGCGGGAGGGGGACCTACGAGCAGTACTTC. The encoded protein is CASGRGTYEQYF.